The TCR beta chain under discussion was sequenced for a study of T cells in Graves' hyperthyroidism and ophthalmopathy. Of note for this clonotype: The antigen is unknown. A read error may account for a junction end that differs from germline.

The CDR3 regions of TCR beta were amplified from RNA transcripts. When the TCR CDR3 underwent first-round RT-PCR, the HTBI primer set was used. TCRdb itself ran the multiplex PCR reads through MiXCR, one entry per CDR3 protein. The table records approximately 740,000 distinct CDR3 sequences, 13% to 15% of them present only once. Study-level results: Also found in blood were most expanded thyroid clonotypes above 0.001.

Looked up from germline, CDR1 is SNHLY and CDR2 is FYNNEI. This CDR3 contains 15 residues. The origin of this receptor is a woman between 18 and 29 years old with Graves' hyperthyroidism. The sample consisted of blood. The chain links TRBV2 to TRBJ2-7; TRBD1 might be the D (6 bases). In DNA, the CDR3 is TGTGCCACCAGTGATACCGGGGCAGGGGACCACGAGCAGTACTTC. Translating it yields CATSDTGAGDHEQYF.